This T cell receptor beta chain was identified during a study of control samples from healthy donors and cancer patients. The table came from immunoSEQ multiplex PCR; TCRdb's copy has only in-frame clones and leaves some out. Here the sample spans around 170,000 clones, nearly 90% being singletons. Germline trimming cut 5 bases from V and 4 bases from J; bases unmatched to any gene: 9. The CDR3 is 16 amino acids. CDR1 is LNHDA, CDR2 SQIVND, per germline (reference sequence). The sequenced material came from blood. This TCR was sampled from a woman aged 45 to 65 in good health. The chain employs TRBV19 and TRBJ1-1; 11 positions match TRBD1. In nucleotides, the CDR3 is TGTGCCAGTAGTGCCCAGGGGGGGACAGGGGGCACTGAAGCTTTCTTT. It specifies CASSAQGGTGGTEAFF.